This passage covers 8 T cell receptor beta chains from one sample sequenced in a study of regulatory T cells in long-lasting Graves disease. Combining iRepertoire HTBI primers with Arm-PCR of CDR3 regions, the authors built TCR beta libraries. MiXCR was run by TCRdb on the multiplex PCR reads, yielding one entry per CDR3 protein. In the table there are 550,000 to 650,000 distinct CDR3 sequences, about 16% of which are singletons. Time point here: newly diagnosed GD, antithyroid drugs for less than 3 months. RNA isolated from PBMCs was used to make the TCR library. This same sample was also part of a study on T cells in Graves' hyperthyroidism and ophthalmopathy.

The starting material was peripheral blood mononuclear cells (PBMCs), obtained at new diagnosis, from a patient treated with antithyroid drugs. These receptors originate from a man aged 18 to 29 with Graves disease.

This clonotype was recorded at least ten times. The V call is TRBV2, the J call TRBJ1-1, with TRBD1 matching 10 bases. The length of the CDR3 is 14 residues. Germline lookup yields CDR1 SNHLY and CDR2 FYNNEI. After removal of 6 bases from V and 4 bases from J, the junction contained 5 bases not matched to a gene. The CDR3 loop reads CASRQDRGFTEAFF. DNA for the CDR3: TGTGCCAGCAGGCAGGACAGGGGGTTCACTGAAGCTTTCTTT.

In its sample, this clonotype was seen many times. V is TRBV11-2 and J is TRBJ2-7; D not certain. The ends were cut back, 8 bases at V and 9 bases at J, with 14 bases in the middle. Germline lookup yields CDR1 SGHAT and CDR2 FQNNGV. The CDR3 is made up of 11 amino acids. Written as DNA, the CDR3 is TGTGCCAGCTCGTCCCTCCGAGGGCAGTACTTC. Translation: CASSSLRGQYF.

The chain combines TRBV10-3 with TRBJ2-2; 9 positions match TRBD1. This CDR3 spans 15 amino acids. Germline V gives CDR1 ENHRY, CDR2 SYGVKD. The J segment lost 5 bases and the V segment lost 6 bases, leaving 7 bases of the junction unmatched. DNA for the CDR3: TGTGCCATCAGCTCCGGGACAGGGAGGACCGGGGAGCTGTTTTTT. Amino acids: CAISSGTGRTGELFF.

This chain connects TRBV7-9 to TRBJ2-5, with D perhaps matching TRBD1 (6 bases). The CDR3 totals 14 residues. CDR1 and CDR2 from the germline V gene are SEHNR and FQNEAQ (reference sequence). The V and J ends lost 1 base and 5 bases respectively, with 11 bases between them. The CDR3 nucleotides read TGTGCCAGCAGCTTAGACAGGGACGTGGAGACCCAGTACTTC. Translation: CASSLDRDVETQYF.

The chain is built from TRBV7-9 and TRBJ2-6; 10 bases are shared with TRBD2. Germline trimming cut 1 base from V and 3 bases from J; bases unmatched to any gene: 9. The germline V gene has CDR1 SEHNR and CDR2 FQNEAQ (reference sequence). This CDR3 has 19 amino acids. The CDR3 DNA reads TGTGCCAGCAGCTTAGACGGGGGTAGCGGGAGGTTTGGGGCCAACGTCCTGACTTTC. This translates into CASSLDGGSGRFGANVLTF.

This clonotype was seen many times. The CDR3 DNA reads as TGTGCCAGCAGTACCGGGACTAGCGGACTCCTAGGGGAGACCCAGTACTTC. This sequence encodes CASSTGTSGLLGETQYF. The V and J genes are TRBV12-3 or TRBV12-4 and TRBJ2-5; TRBD2 aligns across 11 bases. This CDR3 spans 17 amino acids. The J segment lost 5 bases and the V segment lost 5 bases, leaving 13 bases of the junction unmatched.

This clonotype was seen at least ten times. The chain employs TRBV20-1 and TRBJ2-5; 9 bases line up with TRBD1. The CDR3 extends over 12 amino acids. Losses at the gene ends were 6 bases for V and 6 bases for J; bases not matched to a gene: 5. Looked up from germline, CDR1 is DFQATT and CDR2 is SNEGSKA (reference sequence). CDR3 in amino acids: CSATDRGKTQYF. For the CDR3, the DNA is TGCAGTGCCACGGACAGGGGCAAGACCCAGTACTTC.

The sample holds many counts of this clonotype. This rearrangement joins TRBV20-1 to TRBJ2-1; TRBD2 might be the D (6 bases). CDR1 and CDR2 (germline): DFQATT, SNEGSKA (reference sequence). V gave up 0 bases and J gave up 2 bases, with 17 bases separating them. The CDR3 spans 17 residues. CDR3 loop: CSARDRKGGTAYNEQFF. CDR3 nucleotides: TGCAGTGCTAGAGATCGGAAGGGCGGGACTGCCTACAATGAGCAGTTCTTC.